This TCR beta chain came from a study of blood T cell repertoires in COVID-19. At the level of the study: The United States, Italy and Spain were the sources of the acute and convalescent COVID-19 samples. T cells, B-cell-depleted T cells, or PBMCs provided the cDNA or gDNA that served as material.

In the source study's methods: Amplification from reference gene primers served as the basis for estimated nucleated cell counts. The table came from immunoSEQ multiplex PCR; TCRdb's copy has only in-frame clones and leaves some out. D and trimming were read from the DNA, whereas the V and J calls and clone size are those reported in that table. The sample includes some 40,000 clones, around 90% of them seen just once. Recruited during active infection, patients (from Seattle) were subsequently followed longitudinally. CDR1 and CDR2 (germline): MGHRA, YSYEKL. This CDR3 comprises 15 residues. V lost 2 bases, J lost 3 bases, and 7 bases stayed unmatched. This clone was counted a few times.

The source is a man aged 50 to 59 with COVID-19, enrolled during active disease. The specimen was peripheral blood. The V call is TRBV4-1, the J call TRBJ2-7; 7 nucleotides match TRBD2. This CDR3 reads CASSQLAGASYEQYF. The CDR3 bases are TGCGCCAGCAGCCAATTGGCGGGAGCGAGCTACGAGCAGTACTTC.